This TCR beta chain was recovered during a study of cytomegalovirus exposure and HLA in healthy donors. Findings of the study overall: Trimming of TCR beta V- and J-genes showed a link, identified in a later analysis, to a missense DCLRE1C variant. Rare sequences made up most TCRs, while some public TCRs were found in many donors. Confirmation was obtained in vitro that a few CMV-associated chains are specific for CMV antigens. Previous analysis showed most TCR beta V segments were productive about 90% or about 30% of the time.

Researchers ran the PCR with 60 Vbeta and 13 Jbeta primers. Generated by immunoSEQ multiplex PCR, the TCRdb table keeps only in-frame clones and is missing some. The data hold 150,000 to 200,000 clones, with 55% to 65% observed a single time. Deletions cut 1 base from V and 3 bases from J, with 11 bases between. The CDR3 has 14 residues. The germline V gene has CDR1 SGHRS and CDR2 YFSETQ. Points on this clone: Its specificity is not known.

The genes are TRBV5-1 and TRBJ2-7; D gene uncertain. The sequence was obtained from a man aged 40-49 years in good health and CMV-seronegative. Source material: PBMCs. This chain's CDR3 is CASSLTPYLYEQYF. The CDR3 DNA reads TGCGCCAGCAGCTTGACTCCTTACCTCTACGAGCAGTACTTC.